This T cell receptor beta chain was captured by sequencing in a study of cytomegalovirus exposure and HLA in healthy donors. From germline, CDR1 is SNHLY and CDR2 FYNNEI. V lost 3 bases to trimming and J lost 7 bases; unmatched junction nucleotides: 11. The CDR3 totals 15 residues. The sample holds a few counts of this clone. The PCR employed 60 Vbeta primers together with 13 Jbeta primers. The data were produced by immunoSEQ multiplex PCR, yet TCRdb's version contains in-frame clones alone and is incomplete. In the table there are about 120,000 clones, over 60% of which are singletons. The source is a man aged 18 to 29 in good health and CMV-seronegative. The sample consisted of PBMCs. The chain recombines TRBV2 with TRBJ2-7, with TRBD1 identical over 8 bases. The CDR3 loop is CASSDGQGLRREQYF. The DNA of the CDR3 is TGTGCCAGCAGTGATGGACAGGGTTTACGACGGGAGCAGTACTTC.